The 9 T cell receptor beta chains below were found in one sample sequenced in a study of T cell responses to AZD1222 COVID-19 vaccine. Profiling relied on immunoSEQ multiplex PCR, and the TCRdb table lists in-frame clones only, not all of them. The sample contains approximately 99,000 clones, 90% to 95% of which appear only once. This specimen consisted of peripheral blood, obtained 28 days after the second AZD1222 dose. The receptors here all came from an adult who received the AZD1222 COVID-19 vaccine.

This clone was recorded once. This rearrangement joins TRBV27 to TRBJ2-1, with TRBD2 identical over 7 bases. CDR3 length equals 15 residues. Per the germline V gene, CDR1 is MNHEY and CDR2 is SMNVEV (reference sequence). Germline trimming cut 5 bases from V and 8 bases from J; bases unmatched to any gene: 12. CDR3 protein: CASSPRGSLSHEQFF. DNA for the CDR3: TGTGCCAGCAGTCCCCGCGGGAGTTTATCCCATGAGCAGTTCTTC.

V usage is TRBV9 and J usage is TRBJ2-1; 7 positions agree with TRBD2. This CDR3 is built from 15 residues. Germline V gene data show CDR1 as SGDLS and CDR2 as YYNGEE. V gave up 0 bases and J gave up 8 bases; unmatched junction bases: 8. The chain's CDR3 is CASSVELGGRDEQFF. CDR3 nucleotide sequence: TGTGCCAGCAGCGTAGAATTGGGAGGGAGAGATGAGCAGTTCTTC.

V is TRBV7-7 and J is TRBJ2-7; D is perhaps TRBD2 (6 bases). The CDR3 has 15 amino acids. Germline assignment: CDR1 SSHAT and CDR2 FNYEAQ (reference sequence). Trimming removed 5 bases at V and 5 bases at J, with 19 bases between. The CDR3 DNA follows: TGTGCCAGCAGCCCTCTGGCCCTCGGGAGCAACGAGCAGTACTTC. Amino acid sequence: CASSPLALGSNEQYF.

The chain has TRBV29-1 and TRBJ1-2; 7 bases align to TRBD1. Per the germline V gene, CDR1 is SQVTM and CDR2 is ANQGSEA. The V gene end was trimmed by 7 bases and the J gene end by 0 bases; junction bases not matched to a gene: 11. The CDR3 covers 15 residues. CDR3 DNA sequence: TGCAGCGCTCTCAGGACAGGACTATCTAACTATGGCTACACCTTC. Residues: CSALRTGLSNYGYTF.

The J gene is TRBJ1-3, the V gene TRBV19; no firm D call. Trimming took 6 bases from V and 0 from J, leaving 9 bases between them. The CDR3 has 14 residues. The germline CDR1 and CDR2 sequences are LNHDA and SQIVND (reference sequence). The CDR3 region has the DNA TGTGCCAGTAGGGACGGATCCTCTGGAAACACCATATATTTT. The encoded protein is CASRDGSSGNTIYF.

The rearrangement links TRBV7-9 to TRBJ2-7; D gene unclear. This CDR3 is 12 amino acids long. Germline CDR1 is SEHNR and CDR2 is FQNEAQ (reference sequence). Trimming took off 3 bases at V and 3 bases at J, with 6 bases between the two ends. The CDR3 sequence: CASSFASYEQYF. CDR3 in DNA: TGTGCCAGCAGCTTTGCCAGCTACGAGCAGTACTTC.

The V call is TRBV3-1 (or the pseudogene TRBV3-2), the J call TRBJ2-3; 7 bases are shared with TRBD2. The trim removed 1 base at V and 6 bases at J, leaving 4 bases unmatched. The CDR3 is 14 residues long. Germline V CDR1 and CDR2: LGHDT, YNNKEL (reference sequence). DNA for the CDR3: TGTGCCAGCAGCCAAGTGGGGGGAGGGGATACGCAGTATTTT. Translated: CASSQVGGGDTQYF.

This chain joins TRBV9 and TRBJ2-7, with 7 nucleotides matching TRBD1. The CDR3 runs 14 residues. Trimming at V came to 2 bases and at J to 0 bases, leaving 2 bases not matched to a gene. CDR1 is SGDLS, CDR2 YYNGEE, per germline. CDR3 residues: CASSVGQLSYEQYF. As DNA, the CDR3 is TGTGCCAGCAGCGTGGGACAGCTCTCCTACGAGCAGTACTTC. Full variable domain (missing parts from reference TRBV9 and TRBJ2-7): DSGVTQTPKHLITATGQRVTLRCSPRSGDLSVYWYQQSLDQGLQFLIQYYNGEERAKGNILERFSAQQFPDLHSELNLSSLELGDSALYFCASSVGQLSYEQYFGPGTRLTVT.

The genes are TRBV6-2 or TRBV6-3 and TRBJ1-5; D uncertain. V was clipped by 2 bases and J by 7 bases, with 9 bases between them. There are 13 residues in the CDR3. CDR1 is MNHEY, CDR2 SVGEGT, per germline. CDR3 protein: CASSYLREQPQHF. The CDR3 nucleotides are TGTGCCAGCAGTTACCTGCGGGAGCAGCCCCAGCATTTT.